The TCR beta chain described here comes from a study of blood T cell repertoires in COVID-19. Per germline, CDR1 MGHRA and CDR2 YSYEKL. The CDR3 has 14 amino acids. The ends were cut back, 1 base at V and 10 bases at J, with 11 bases in the middle. Produced via immunoSEQ multiplex PCR; TCRdb's table is partial and in-frame only. The table lists roughly 250,000 clones, 70% to 90% of them singletons. The clonotype comes from a woman aged 40-49 years who had recovered from COVID-19. Sequencing was carried out using peripheral blood. V gene TRBV4-1 combines with J gene TRBJ1-6; the D gene is possibly TRBD1 (6 bases). In nucleotides, the CDR3 is TGCGCCAGCAGCCAAGTTTCAAGGGGGTCACCCCTCCACTTT. It translates to CASSQVSRGSPLHF.